These 30 T cell receptor beta chains came from one sample sequenced in a study of control samples from healthy donors and cancer patients. This table comes from immunoSEQ multiplex PCR, and its TCRdb copy is limited to in-frame clones, with some not included. The repertoire holds over 25,000 clones, with 70% to 90% as singletons. The specimen was formalin-fixed, paraffin-embedded tissue. The receptors come from a female donor with melanoma.

This chain uses TRBV7-2 with TRBJ2-1; D is perhaps TRBD2 (5 bases). This CDR3 has 14 amino acids. V gave up 0 bases and J gave up 8 bases, with 11 bases separating them. Germline values: CDR1 SGHTA, CDR2 FQGNSA. The CDR3 DNA is TGTGCCAGCAGCTTAGCGGGAGCCCTCGATGAGCAGTTCTTC. Encoded protein: CASSLAGALDEQFF.

The rearrangement links TRBV25-1 to TRBJ2-7; tentatively, D is TRBD1 (5 bases). From germline, CDR1 is MGHDK and CDR2 SYGVNS. The CDR3 is 13 amino acids. V lost 2 bases, J lost 4 bases, and 9 bases lay in between. In nucleotides, the CDR3 is TGTGCCAGCAGTGAAGGGGCCCGGTACGAGCAGTACTTC. Translating gives CASSEGARYEQYF.

This clone was seen more than once but under ten times. The gene calls are TRBV18 and TRBJ1-1, with TRBD1 matching 7 bases. J gave up 0 bases and V 0 bases, and 7 bases lay outside the gene matches. Germline lookup yields CDR1 KGHSH and CDR2 LQKENI. CDR3 size: 17 residues. CDR3: CASSPPGQLLMNTEAFF. CDR3 coding DNA: TGTGCCAGCTCACCACCGGGACAGTTGCTCATGAACACTGAAGCTTTCTTT.

V usage is TRBV29-1 and J usage is TRBJ2-7, with D perhaps TRBD1 (6 bases). There are 16 residues in the CDR3. CDR1 and CDR2 from the germline V gene are SQVTM and ANQGSEA. The V gene lost 4 bases and the J gene lost 3 bases, with 22 bases spanning the gap. The CDR3 protein is CSVGVARGGHNYEQYF. In DNA, the CDR3 is TGCAGCGTTGGAGTAGCGAGAGGGGGACACAACTACGAGCAGTACTTC.

This chain joins TRBV7-8 and TRBJ2-1, with D possibly being TRBD2 (6 bases). The germline V gene has CDR1 SGHVS and CDR2 FQNEAQ. There are 17 residues in the CDR3. The V end lost 3 bases, the J end lost 4 bases, and 19 bases lay between the germline ends. Written as DNA, the CDR3 is TGTGCCAGCAGCTTGGTAGAGGCGGGGCCTACATACAATGAGCAGTTCTTC. Amino acid sequence: CASSLVEAGPTYNEQFF.

V gene TRBV7-9 combines with J gene TRBJ2-7; D is undetermined. Germline V gene sequence: CDR1 SEHNR, CDR2 FQNEAQ (reference sequence). V lost 8 bases and J 4 bases, leaving 15 bases between the germline ends. CDR3 length: 13 amino acids. As DNA, the CDR3 is TGTGCCAGCTTGGGATCTGGGGTATACGAGCAGTACTTC. This gives the protein CASLGSGVYEQYF.

This chain uses TRBV29-1 with TRBJ2-2; 7 positions agree with TRBD2. Germline V gene lookup returns CDR1 SQVTM and CDR2 ANQGSEA. This CDR3 is 12 amino acids long. The V and J ends lost 8 bases and 1 base, in that order; junction bases with no gene match: 1. The CDR3 spells CSSSGNTGELFF. The CDR3 region has the DNA TGCAGCTCTAGCGGGAACACCGGGGAGCTGTTTTTT.

The rearrangement uses TRBV3-1 (or the pseudogene TRBV3-2) and TRBJ2-7; 8 bases match TRBD1. CDR3 length: 15 residues. Looked up from germline, CDR1 is LGHDT and CDR2 is YNNKEL (reference sequence). The trim removed 2 bases at V and 4 bases at J, leaving 7 bases unmatched. The CDR3 DNA reads TGTGCCAGCAGCCAACCCGGGACAGGCACTTACGAGCAGTACTTC. As protein: CASSQPGTGTYEQYF.

This chain uses TRBV15 with TRBJ1-4; tentatively, D is TRBD1 (5 bases). Germline lookup yields CDR1 LNHNV and CDR2 YYDKDF (reference sequence). The V end lost 0 bases, the J end lost 7 bases, and 12 bases lay between the germline ends. The CDR3 is 15 residues long. CDR3 nucleotide sequence: TGTGCCACCAGCAGAGATAGACAGACGGGTGAAAAACTGTTTTTT. It translates to CATSRDRQTGEKLFF. The complete variable domain, with remaining parts taken from reference TRBV15 and TRBJ1-4, reads DAMVIQNPRYQVTQFGKPVTLSCSQTLNHNVMYWYQQKSSQAPKLLFHYYDKDFNNEADTPDNFQSRRPNTSFCFLDIRSPGLGDTAMYLCATSRDRQTGEKLFFGSGTQLSVL.

This chain joins TRBV6-5 and TRBJ2-1; D is perhaps TRBD1 (6 bases). Germline assignment: CDR1 MNHEY and CDR2 SVGAGI. The CDR3 has 15 amino acids. Trimming stripped 6 bases from V and 9 bases from J, with 21 bases between. Here the CDR3 reads CASSPSYRDTREQFF. Here the CDR3 DNA reads TGTGCCAGCAGCCCAAGCTACCGGGACACTCGTGAGCAGTTCTTC.

This sequence joins TRBV7-6 and TRBJ2-1, with 8 bases fitting TRBD2. Germline V gives CDR1 SGHVS, CDR2 FNYEAQ. The CDR3 is 16 residues long. The trim removed 0 bases at V and 1 base at J, leaving 2 bases unmatched. The CDR3 DNA sequence: TGTGCCAGCAGCTTAGCGCGGGGGGATTCCTACAATGAGCAGTTCTTC. This encodes CASSLARGDSYNEQFF.

The rearrangement uses TRBV2 and TRBJ2-1, with TRBD1 as a possible D gene (5 bases). V lost 5 bases and J lost 2, with 16 bases in between. Germline V gene data show CDR1 as SNHLY and CDR2 as FYNNEI. The CDR3 length is 16 residues. CDR3 residues: CASSKKGSATYNEQFF. The CDR3 nucleotides read TGTGCCAGCAGTAAGAAGGGGTCGGCTACCTACAATGAGCAGTTCTTC.

The rearrangement uses TRBV11-2 and TRBJ1-1; the D is unclear. From germline, CDR1 is SGHAT and CDR2 FQNNGV. V shed 0 bases and J shed 6 bases, with 20 bases lying between them. CDR3 length: 17 amino acids. CDR3 in DNA: TGTGCCAGCAGCTTAGATAGGTTGGTAGTCGGAGGCGCTGAAGCTTTCTTT. This encodes CASSLDRLVVGGAEAFF.

The rearrangement uses TRBV28 and TRBJ1-6; 7 bases are shared with TRBD1. V was pared by 5 bases and J by 5 bases, with 12 bases of the junction left unmatched. This CDR3 comprises 17 residues. In germline, CDR1 is MDHEN, CDR2 SYDVKM. In DNA, the CDR3 is TGTGCCAGCAGTATCCAACAGGGGATACCTAATAATTCACCCCTCCACTTT. This sequence encodes CASSIQQGIPNNSPLHF. Full variable domain (outside the CDR3, taken from reference TRBV28 and TRBJ1-6): DVKVTQSSRYLVKRTGEKVFLECVQDMDHENMFWYRQDPGLGLRLIYFSYDVKMKEKGDIPEGYSVSREKKERFSLILESASTNQTSMYLCASSIQQGIPNNSPLHFGNGTRLTVT.

This clone has just one count. The chain has TRBV10-2 and TRBJ2-7; D is unresolved. The CDR3 is made up of 12 amino acids. In germline, CDR1 is WSHSY, CDR2 SAAADI. The V gene lost 6 bases and the J gene lost 3 bases, with 9 bases spanning the gap. CDR3 in DNA: TGCGCCAGCAGAGGCCTTAACTACGAGCAGTACTTC. This gives the protein CASRGLNYEQYF.

J is TRBJ2-1 and V is TRBV5-6; 7 nucleotides agree with TRBD1. The CDR3 sequence is 17 residues long. V shed 4 bases and J 0 bases; nucleotides not matched to a gene: 10. Germline V gene lookup returns CDR1 SGHDT and CDR2 YYEEEE. The CDR3 here is CASSGLTGLSSYNEQFF. The CDR3 nucleotides read TGTGCCAGCAGCGGATTGACAGGGTTGAGCTCCTACAATGAGCAGTTCTTC.

This clone was detected only once. The chain carries TRBV2 and TRBJ1-1, with 9 bases lining up with TRBD1. Germline V gene sequence: CDR1 SNHLY, CDR2 FYNNEI. There are 14 residues in the CDR3. With V trimmed by 6 bases and J by 3 bases, 5 bases remained unmatched. The CDR3 DNA is TGTGCCAGCAGCGCACAGGGGGCGGACACTGAAGCTTTCTTT. It translates to CASSAQGADTEAFF.

The chain joins TRBV10-2 to TRBJ2-7; D possibly uses TRBD1 or TRBD2 (5 bases each). The CDR3 covers 16 residues. Germline values: CDR1 WSHSY, CDR2 SAAADI. The V and J ends lost 3 bases and 4 bases respectively, with 19 bases between them. The CDR3 sequence: CASSDPPSSGAYEQYF. The CDR3 DNA is TGCGCCAGCAGTGACCCCCCCTCTTCCGGGGCGTACGAGCAGTACTTC.

This clone was counted once. V usage is TRBV7-2 and J usage is TRBJ1-5; TRBD1 matches 7 bases. The CDR3 covers 14 residues. The germline V gene encodes CDR1 SGHTA and CDR2 FQGNSA. V was clipped by 4 bases and J by 4 bases; unmatched bases: 4. CDR3 nucleotide sequence: TGTGCCAGCAGCTCGGACAGGACTAATCAGCCCCAGCATTTT. It yields the protein CASSSDRTNQPQHF.

This clone was seen only a few times. The V call is TRBV5-6, the J call TRBJ2-1; D might be TRBD1 or TRBD2, each matching 5 bases. The length of the CDR3 is 16 residues. Germline V gene lookup returns CDR1 SGHDT and CDR2 YYEEEE. Trimming stripped 4 bases from V and 0 bases from J, with 14 bases between. CDR3 residues: CASSKTGTSSYNEQFF. CDR3 nucleotides: TGTGCCAGCAGCAAAACCGGGACCAGCTCCTACAATGAGCAGTTCTTC.

A single count supports this clone. The gene calls are TRBV25-1 and TRBJ2-7, with D unresolved. V dropped 4 bases and J dropped 5 bases, with 9 bases sitting between them. The CDR3 covers 12 residues. Looked up from germline, CDR1 is MGHDK and CDR2 is SYGVNS. The CDR3 reads CASSVSNHEQYF. As DNA, the CDR3 is TGTGCCAGCAGTGTCTCGAACCACGAGCAGTACTTC.

V gene TRBV14 combines with J gene TRBJ1-4; D gene uncertain. The germline V gene encodes CDR1 SGHDN and CDR2 FVKESK. V lost 5 bases, J lost 0 bases, and 10 bases lay in between. This CDR3 spans 15 amino acids. CDR3 loop: CASSSRGTTNEKLFF. The CDR3 nucleotides are TGTGCCAGCAGCTCCCGGGGAACAACTAATGAAAAACTGTTTTTT.

This clone was found once. The V and J genes are TRBV3-1 (or the pseudogene TRBV3-2) and TRBJ2-7, with 8 bases lining up with TRBD2. Trimming cost V 0 bases and J 3 bases; bases outside gene matches: 10. Germline assignment: CDR1 LGHDT and CDR2 YNNKEL (reference sequence). This CDR3 is built from 17 residues. DNA for the CDR3: TGTGCCAGCAGCCAAGATTTCCCACGAGCGGGAGTCTACGAGCAGTACTTC. It encodes CASSQDFPRAGVYEQYF.

V gene TRBV4-3 combines with J gene TRBJ2-1, with TRBD2 as a possible D gene (5 bases). The germline CDR1 and CDR2 sequences are LGHNA and YSLEER. The CDR3 has 15 amino acids. Trimming left V 3 bases short and J 0 bases short, with 9 bases between. CDR3: CASSQVGSSYNEQFF. CDR3 sequence (DNA): TGCGCCAGCAGCCAGGTAGGGAGCTCCTACAATGAGCAGTTCTTC.

The chain links TRBV10-1 to TRBJ1-3; D remains unclear. The ends were cut back, 3 bases at V and 1 base at J, with 1 base in the middle. This CDR3 region has 12 residues. The V gene's germline CDR1 is WNHNN and CDR2 SYGVQD (reference sequence). The CDR3 DNA is TGCGCCAGCAGTGATTCTGGAAACACCATATATTTT. It is translated as CASSDSGNTIYF.

In regard to this clone: An end of the junction does not agree with germline; a read error may underlie this. The chain uses TRBV2 and TRBJ2-2; D is tentatively TRBD1 or TRBD2 (7 bases each). CDR1 SNHLY and CDR2 FYNNEI come from the germline V gene. CDR3 length: 14 residues. The CDR3 region is CARRGGPNTGELFF. The CDR3, as DNA: TGTGCCCGCAGGGGGGGGCCCAACACCGGGGAGCTGTTTTTT.

The chain uses TRBV3-1 (or the pseudogene TRBV3-2) and TRBJ2-2; D unresolved. The V gene lost 3 bases and the J gene lost 3 bases, with 5 bases spanning the gap. The CDR3 has 13 amino acids. Germline V CDR1 and CDR2: LGHDT, YNNKEL (reference sequence). The DNA of the CDR3 is TGTGCCAGCAGCCAGGGTCACACCGGGGAGCTGTTTTTT. Translated, it gives CASSQGHTGELFF.

V is TRBV4-2 and J is TRBJ1-3, with D unresolved. This CDR3 is 15 amino acids long. Trimming shortened V by 1 base and J by 5 bases, and 12 bases separated the two germline ends. Per germline, CDR1 LGHNA and CDR2 YNFKEQ. For the CDR3, the DNA is TGTGCCAGCAGCCAAGGAGGACCAAAGAGAAACACCATATATTTT. Amino acid sequence: CASSQGGPKRNTIYF.

This clone showed up just a few times. J is TRBJ2-7 and V is TRBV19, with 11 bases aligning to TRBD1. V shed 5 bases, J shed 5 bases, and the junction held 8 bases outside the gene matches. Germline CDR1 and CDR2: LNHDA and SQIVND (reference sequence). This CDR3 has 15 amino acids. Here the CDR3 reads CASSDGTGGLNEQYF. The CDR3 DNA sequence: TGTGCCAGTAGTGACGGGACAGGGGGACTAAACGAGCAGTACTTC.

The chain joins TRBV12-3 or TRBV12-4 to TRBJ1-2; unclear D gene. V shed 1 base and J shed 8 bases, with 5 bases lying between them. The CDR3 is 11 amino acids. In nucleotides, the CDR3 is TGTGCCAGCAGTTTAGGTCAAGGCTACACCTTC. Translated, it gives CASSLGQGYTF.